The count of the clone carrying this T cell receptor (beta chain) is one. There are 17 residues in the CDR3. V lost 5 bases, J lost 6 bases, and 13 bases stayed unmatched. The germline V gene has CDR1 MNHNY and CDR2 SVGAGI (reference sequence). Here immunoSEQ multiplex PCR was the method, and the copy in TCRdb shows in-frame clones only, minus some. The repertoire holds fewer than 600,000 clones, with 80% to 90% as singletons. The data belong to a study of blood T cell repertoires in COVID-19. Material: peripheral blood. The chain employs TRBV6-6 and TRBJ1-6, with TRBD1 identical over 7 bases. The sequence was obtained from a young man with COVID-19, enrolled during active disease. DNA of the CDR3: TGTGCCAGCAGTCTGAGACCGCCGGACAGGTTTAATTCACCCCTCCACTTT. Amino acids: CASSLRPPDRFNSPLHF.